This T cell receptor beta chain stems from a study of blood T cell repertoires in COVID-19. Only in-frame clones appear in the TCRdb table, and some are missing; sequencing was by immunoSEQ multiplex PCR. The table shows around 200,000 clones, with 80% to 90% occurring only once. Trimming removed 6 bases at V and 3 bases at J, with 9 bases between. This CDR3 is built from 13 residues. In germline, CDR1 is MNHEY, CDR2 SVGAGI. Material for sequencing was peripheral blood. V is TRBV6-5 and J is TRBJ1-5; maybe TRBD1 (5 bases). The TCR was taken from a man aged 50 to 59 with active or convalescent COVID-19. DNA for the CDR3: TGTGCCAGCAGCGGGACTGCCAATCAGCCCCAGCATTTT. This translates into CASSGTANQPQHF.